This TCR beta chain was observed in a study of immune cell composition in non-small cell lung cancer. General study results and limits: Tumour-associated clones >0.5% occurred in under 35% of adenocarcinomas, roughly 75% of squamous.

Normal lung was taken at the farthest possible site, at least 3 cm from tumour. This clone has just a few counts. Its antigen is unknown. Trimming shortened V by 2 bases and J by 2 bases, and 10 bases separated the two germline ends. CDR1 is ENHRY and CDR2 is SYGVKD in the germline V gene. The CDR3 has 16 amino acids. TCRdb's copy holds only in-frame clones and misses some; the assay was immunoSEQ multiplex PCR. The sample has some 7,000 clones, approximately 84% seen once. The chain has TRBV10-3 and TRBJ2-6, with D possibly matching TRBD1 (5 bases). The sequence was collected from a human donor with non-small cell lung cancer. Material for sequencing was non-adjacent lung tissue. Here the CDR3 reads CAISEVGRAGANVLTF. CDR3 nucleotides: TGTGCCATCAGTGAGGTCGGCAGGGCTGGGGCCAACGTCCTGACTTTC.